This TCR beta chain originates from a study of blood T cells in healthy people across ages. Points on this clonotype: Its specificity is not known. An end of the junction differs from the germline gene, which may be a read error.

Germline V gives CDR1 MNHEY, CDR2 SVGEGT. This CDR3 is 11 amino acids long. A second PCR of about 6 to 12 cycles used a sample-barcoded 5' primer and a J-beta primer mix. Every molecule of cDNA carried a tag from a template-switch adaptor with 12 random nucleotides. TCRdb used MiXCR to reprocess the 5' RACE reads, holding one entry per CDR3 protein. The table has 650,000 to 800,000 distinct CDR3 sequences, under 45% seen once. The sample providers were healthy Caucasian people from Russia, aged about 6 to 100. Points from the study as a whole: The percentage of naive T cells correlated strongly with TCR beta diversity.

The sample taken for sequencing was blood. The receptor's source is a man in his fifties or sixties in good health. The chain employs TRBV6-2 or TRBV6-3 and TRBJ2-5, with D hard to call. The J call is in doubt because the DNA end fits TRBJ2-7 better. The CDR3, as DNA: TGTGCCAGCAGTCACTCCGCCGAGCAGTACTTC. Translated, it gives CASSHSAEQYF.